This entry concerns a single T cell receptor (beta chain). V was cut by 3 bases and J by 2 bases, with 9 bases left in between. CDR1 and CDR2 from the germline V gene are MNHEY and SVGAGI. This CDR3 comprises 14 residues. Generated by immunoSEQ multiplex PCR, the TCRdb table keeps only in-frame clones and is missing some. This sample has approximately 130,000 clones, with about 95% found just once. The data are from a study of T cell changes during pregnancy in multiple sclerosis. The V gene is TRBV6-5, the J gene TRBJ2-3; D call uncertain. This TCR was sampled from a female donor with multiple sclerosis, enrolled in a pregnancy study. The material sequenced was peripheral blood, taken after pregnancy. CDR3 coding DNA: TGTGCCAGCAGTTATCACAGCCTCACAGATACGCAGTATTTT. It specifies CASSYHSLTDTQYF.